One T cell receptor beta chain is described in this entry. This specimen comes from a study of blood T cell repertoires in COVID-19. Produced via immunoSEQ multiplex PCR; TCRdb's table is partial and in-frame only. The sample yields under 300,000 clones, roughly nine tenths seen once. Participants' reported clinical history set cohort assignment. The CDR3 extends over 15 amino acids. The V end lost 3 bases, the J end lost 9 bases, and 18 bases lay between the germline ends. CDR1 is SGHAT and CDR2 is FQNNGV in the germline V gene. Input material: PBMCs or T cells enriched from blood (not recorded which). The TCR originated in a woman in her forties or fifties who had recovered from COVID-19. This chain links TRBV11-2 with TRBJ2-1; D is uncertain. This CDR3 reads CASSLEWVSGIEQFF. In nucleotides, the CDR3 is TGTGCCAGCAGCTTGGAGTGGGTGTCGGGTATTGAGCAGTTCTTC.